The T cell receptor beta chain described here comes from a study of blood T cells in healthy people across ages. In this sample, this clonotype turned up a few times. A second roughly 6 to 11 cycle PCR used barcoded and J-beta primers. TCRdb re-derived calls from the 5' RACE reads in MiXCR, one entry per CDR3 protein. The sample holds 700,000 or so distinct CDR3 sequences, 35% to 50% seen once. The CDR3 length is 14 residues. The germline CDR1 and CDR2 sequences are MDHEN and SYDVKM. This rearrangement joins TRBV28 to TRBJ2-5, with 7 bases aligning to TRBD1. The J call may be mistaken, given a closer DNA end match to TRBJ2-7. Input material: blood. The receptor comes from a man at least 80 years old in good health. This CDR3 reads CASSWMRGPYEQYF. The CDR3 nucleotides read TGTGCCAGCAGTTGGATGAGGGGGCCTTACGAGCAGTACTTC.